This passage covers 6 T cell receptor beta chains from one sample sequenced in a study of CD8 T cells in Susac syndrome. Reverse transcription of roughly 0.5 to 1 ug RNA was performed with random hexamers. From the immunoSEQ multiplex PCR reads, TCRdb called clonotypes with MiXCR, one entry per CDR3 protein. Of 330,000 or so distinct CDR3 sequences listed, 85% were seen once; the top ten hold 0.2% to 0.25%. The sequenced sample consisted of CD8+ T cells from PBMCs. The receptors come from a human donor with multiple sclerosis.

The genes are TRBV7-9 and TRBJ1-1; the D is unclear. Germline V gene sequence: CDR1 SEHNR, CDR2 FQNEAQ (reference sequence). The V gene lost 5 bases and the J gene lost 0 bases, with 19 bases spanning the gap. The CDR3 consists of 17 residues. This chain's CDR3 is CASSQIRGFLMNTEAFF. CDR3 nucleotide sequence: TGTGCCAGCAGCCAGATCCGAGGGTTCCTCATGAACACTGAAGCTTTCTTT.

This clonotype was observed a few times. This chain uses TRBV7-8 with TRBJ1-1; D ambiguous. CDR1 SGHVS and CDR2 FQNEAQ come from the germline V gene. V dropped 2 bases and J dropped 0 bases, with 13 bases sitting between them. The CDR3 has 16 amino acids. The CDR3 DNA follows: TGTGCCAGCAGCTTATTACCCGTTGGCGTGAACACTGAAGCTTTCTTT. It codes for CASSLLPVGVNTEAFF.

The chain carries TRBV4-2 and TRBJ2-1, with 10 bases identical to TRBD2. The germline CDR1 and CDR2 sequences are LGHNA and YNFKEQ. The J segment lost 4 bases and the V segment lost 2 bases, leaving 8 bases of the junction unmatched. The CDR3 covers 17 residues. For the CDR3, the DNA is TGTGCCAGCAGCCAATGGACTAGCGGTGGGGGATACAATGAGCAGTTCTTC. Translation gives CASSQWTSGGGYNEQFF.

The J gene is TRBJ1-5, the V gene TRBV4-3, with TRBD1 identical over 7 bases. V shed 1 base and J 6 bases; nucleotides not matched to a gene: 3. This CDR3 has 14 residues. Germline V gene data show CDR1 as LGHNA and CDR2 as YSLEER. The CDR3 nucleotides read TGCGCCAGCAGCCAAGGACAGGGAGCTCAGCCCCAGCATTTT. This gives the protein CASSQGQGAQPQHF.

This chain connects TRBV7-3 to TRBJ2-5; a weak D match, TRBD2 (5 bases). Trimming took 1 base from V and 2 from J, leaving 20 bases between them. The CDR3 totals 18 residues. The germline V gene has CDR1 SGHTA and CDR2 FQGTGA. CDR3 protein: CASSLSGGWEPDQETQYF. In DNA form, the CDR3 reads TGTGCCAGCAGCTTAAGTGGCGGGTGGGAGCCAGATCAAGAGACCCAGTACTTC.

Notes on this clonotype: An end of the junction does not agree with germline; a read error may underlie this. The rearrangement uses TRBV12-3 or TRBV12-4 and TRBJ2-7; TRBD1 matches at 7 bases. This CDR3 has 12 amino acids. In DNA form, the CDR3 reads TGTGACAGCAGTCCCAGGGGGTACGAGCAGTACTTC. The encoded protein is CDSSPRGYEQYF.